This TCR beta chain is drawn from a study of blood T cell repertoires in COVID-19. The germline CDR1 and CDR2 sequences are SNHLY and FYNNEI. The CDR3 is 15 residues long. J lost 5 bases, V lost 4 bases, and 10 bases had no gene match. Across 24 US areas, participants ranged in age from about 18 to 90 years. Using immunoSEQ multiplex PCR, the repertoire was profiled, and TCRdb retains in-frame clones only, with some absent. The sample yields some 420,000 clones, around 87% seen once. The sample comprised PBMCs or T cells enriched from blood (not recorded which). This clonotype was sampled from a man aged 25-45 years who had recovered from COVID-19. The chain uses TRBV2 and TRBJ2-5; TRBD1 matches 7 bases. The CDR3 spells CASSVVGGFGETQYF. As DNA, the CDR3 is TGTGCCAGCAGTGTGGTAGGGGGCTTCGGGGAGACCCAGTACTTC.